The 18 T cell receptor beta chains presented below share a single source sample, sequenced in a study of blood T cells in healthy people across ages. Primers used in a second PCR of about 6 to 11 cycles were a sample-barcoded 5' primer and a J-beta primer mix. Each CDR3 protein is one row after TCRdb ran MiXCR on the 5' RACE reads. The table shows about 1.7 million distinct CDR3 sequences, with about 28% occurring only once. The source material was blood. These receptors came from a woman in her 30s in good health.

This clonotype has ten or more counts. The chain has TRBV6-1 and TRBJ2-1, with a tentative D call TRBD2 (6 bases). Germline V gene lookup returns CDR1 MNHNS and CDR2 SASEGT. V lost 4 bases to trimming and J lost 12 bases, with 16 bases between them. The CDR3 has 13 amino acids. The DNA of the CDR3 is TGTGCCAGCAGTGCGGTTACTAGCTATGGGCAGTTCTTC. As protein: CASSAVTSYGQFF.

With respect to this clonotype: One junction end does not reproduce the germline sequence, and a read error may be involved. The rearrangement joins TRBV5-1 to TRBJ2-4, with 8 bases matching TRBD1. The J call is in doubt because the DNA end fits TRBJ2-7 better. CDR1 is SGHRS, CDR2 YFSETQ, per germline. The CDR3 runs 13 residues. This CDR3 is CAGSLDRVNEQYF. The CDR3 DNA sequence: TGCGCCGGCAGCTTGGACAGGGTGAACGAGCAGTACTTC.

V is TRBV4-1 and J is TRBJ2-3; a possible D gene is TRBD1 (7 bases). Trimming removed 4 bases from V and 8 bases from J, with 13 bases in between. The CDR3 sequence is 13 residues long. Germline-derived CDR1 and CDR2 are MGHRA and YSYEKL. The CDR3 coding sequence is TGCGCCAGCAGCCGCGGGACAGAGAGTACGCAGTATTTT. It encodes CASSRGTESTQYF.

This clonotype was counted once. V and J are TRBV10-1 and TRBJ1-5, with D perhaps TRBD1 (6 bases). V dropped 6 bases and J dropped 5 bases, with 14 bases sitting between them. The CDR3 has 14 amino acids. Germline V gene data show CDR1 as WNHNN and CDR2 as SYGVQD (reference sequence). The CDR3, as DNA: TGCGCCAGCAGCGCCAGGGGAAAGCATCAGCCCCAGCATTTT. Amino acids: CASSARGKHQPQHF.

Many counts were recorded for this clonotype. V usage is TRBV6-8 and J usage is TRBJ2-6; TRBD1 might be the D (5 bases). The V end lost 9 bases, the J end lost 2 bases, and 11 bases lay between the germline ends. CDR3 length: 14 amino acids. Germline CDR1 is MNHGY and CDR2 is SAAAGT. The DNA for the CDR3 is TGTGCCAGGCAACCAGGGACTGGGGCCAACGTCCTGACTTTC. It specifies CARQPGTGANVLTF.

This clonotype was picked up many times. V gene TRBV28 combines with J gene TRBJ2-1, with D unresolved. V was clipped by 0 bases and J by 6 bases, with 3 bases between them. Germline CDR1 is MDHEN and CDR2 is SYDVKM. The CDR3 runs to 12 residues. Here the CDR3 reads CASSLWSNEQFF. The CDR3 region has the DNA TGTGCCAGCAGTTTATGGTCCAATGAGCAGTTCTTC.

About this clonotype itself: No conserved phenylalanine or tryptophan ends this CDR3, so it is likely a read error. The rearrangement uses TRBV9 and TRBJ2-7; 12 bases map to TRBD2. The J segment lost 6 bases and the V segment lost 0 bases, leaving 4 bases of the junction unmatched. Germline CDR1 is SGDLS and CDR2 is YYNGEE. The CDR3 is 15 residues long. The CDR3 spells CASSVEGLAGSEQYC. CDR3 nucleotides: TGTGCCAGCAGCGTAGAGGGACTAGCGGGTAGCGAGCAGTACTGC.

This clonotype was detected a few times. J is TRBJ1-2 and V is TRBV19; D not certain. Trimming shortened V by 0 bases and J by 3 bases, and 11 bases separated the two germline ends. Germline CDR1 is LNHDA and CDR2 is SQIVND (reference sequence). The CDR3 length is 15 residues. CDR3: CASSIDTDVDYGYTF. CDR3 nucleotides: TGTGCCAGTAGTATAGATACCGACGTGGACTATGGCTACACCTTC.

The gene calls are TRBV3-1 and TRBJ2-5, with 7 bases fitting TRBD2. Germline CDR1 reads LGHDT; CDR2 reads YNNKEL (reference sequence). J was trimmed by 3 bases and V by 6 bases; bases with no gene match: 4. The CDR3 is made up of 13 amino acids. The CDR3 DNA is TGTGCCAGCAGACTTACTAGCGAAGAGACCCAGTACTTC. Translated, it gives CASRLTSEETQYF.

This clonotype was recorded many times. The chain couples TRBV29-1 to TRBJ2-1, with 11 positions matching TRBD2. With 4 bases clipped from V and 0 bases from J, the junction kept 8 bases outside the gene matches. The CDR3 runs 17 residues. Germline CDR1 reads SQVTM; CDR2 reads ANQGSEA. CDR3 coding DNA: TGCAGCGTTGCTAATAGCGGGAGGGGGAGCTCCTACAATGAGCAGTTCTTC. As protein: CSVANSGRGSSYNEQFF.

This clonotype came up a few times. This sequence may be a read error, since a much larger clone differs from it by one base. This sequence joins TRBV12-3 or TRBV12-4 and TRBJ2-3; D gene uncertain. Trimming took off 6 bases at V and 1 base at J, with 5 bases between the two ends. This CDR3 has 12 amino acids. The CDR3, as DNA: TGTGCCAGCAGGCCCCGCACAGATACGCAGTATTTT. Residues: CASRPRTDTQYF.

Details on this clonotype: This may stem from a read error, because a much larger clone lies one nucleotide away. Since no conserved phenylalanine or tryptophan closes the CDR3, a read error is the likely cause. The chain recombines TRBV5-1 with TRBJ2-6; TRBD1 might be the D (6 bases). V was trimmed by 0 bases and J by 0 bases, leaving 13 bases between them. The CDR3 runs 18 residues. The germline gives CDR1 SGHRS, CDR2 YFSETQ. In DNA, the CDR3 is TGCGCCAGCAGCTTGGAAGAGGACAGATACTCTGGGGCCAACGTCCTGACTTAC. Its protein product is CASSLEEDRYSGANVLTY.

About this clonotype: An end of the junction differs from the germline gene, which may be a read error. The chain is built from TRBV20-1 and TRBJ1-4; D ambiguous. The CDR3 has 13 residues. Germline V gene data show CDR1 as DFQATT and CDR2 as SNEGSKA (reference sequence). The CDR3 spells CSAGDPLREKLFF. The CDR3 DNA reads TGCAGTGCTGGAGACCCCCTCAGGGAAAAACTGTTTTTT.

This clonotype was detected ten times or more. The chain uses TRBV4-1 and TRBJ2-1; TRBD2 agrees at 7 bases. The V and J ends lost 4 bases and 4 bases, in that order; junction bases with no gene match: 13. The CDR3 spans 17 residues. The V gene's germline CDR1 is MGHRA and CDR2 YSYEKL. CDR3 sequence: CASSPGRMGGVYNEQFF. CDR3 sequence (DNA): TGCGCCAGCAGCCCCGGAAGGATGGGGGGGGTTTACAATGAGCAGTTCTTC.

Turning to this clonotype: This may be a read error: a much more frequent sequence differs by one nucleotide. The V gene is TRBV5-1, the J gene TRBJ1-2; 12 bases agree with TRBD1. Germline V gene data show CDR1 as SGHRS and CDR2 as YFSETQ. Trimming cost V 4 bases and J 6 bases; bases outside gene matches: 7. The CDR3 runs to 15 residues. CDR3 coding DNA: TGCGCCAGCAGCCCCGGGACAGGGGGCCCTAATGGCTACACCTTC. Its protein is CASSPGTGGPNGYTF.

Of note for this clonotype: This may be a read error: a much more frequent sequence differs by one nucleotide. The chain employs TRBV29-1 and TRBJ2-7; TRBD2 might be the D (6 bases). V was cut by 4 bases and J by 5 bases, with 15 bases left in between. The germline gives CDR1 SQVTM, CDR2 ANQGSEA. The CDR3 is 13 amino acids. In nucleotides, the CDR3 is TGCAGCGTTGGAGGAGGGACGACGAACGAGCAGTACTTC. Amino acid sequence: CSVGGGTTNEQYF.

The chain carries TRBV7-9 and TRBJ1-1, with D possibly matching TRBD1 (5 bases). The CDR3 loop spans 14 amino acids. Trimming cost V 5 bases and J 3 bases, with 13 bases left between them. Looked up from germline, CDR1 is SEHNR and CDR2 is FQNEAQ (reference sequence). The CDR3 loop reads CASSPRDWDTEAFF. The DNA for the CDR3 is TGTGCCAGCAGCCCCAGGGACTGGGACACTGAAGCTTTCTTT. The full variable domain, completed using reference TRBV7-9 and TRBJ1-1, is DTGVSQNPRHKITKRGQNVTFRCDPISEHNRLYWYRQTLGQGPEFLTYFQNEAQLEKSRLLSDRFSAERPKGSFSTLEIQRTEQGDSAMYLCASSPRDWDTEAFFGQGTRLTVV.

This clonotype has at least ten counts. This CDR3 reads CASSFSQTEAFF. CDR3 nucleotides: TGTGCCAGCAGCTTCTCACAGACTGAAGCTTTCTTT. V gene TRBV7-9 combines with J gene TRBJ1-1, with D unresolved. CDR1 and CDR2 (germline): SEHNR, FQNEAQ (reference sequence). The CDR3 runs to 12 residues. With 3 bases removed from V and 5 bases from J, the gap between germline ends came to 7 bases.